This T cell receptor (beta chain) was observed in a study of T-cell memory formation after mild COVID-19. This clonotype was counted only a few times. TCRdb recomputed calls from the 5' RACE reads with MiXCR, one row per CDR3 protein. The table shows about 190,000 distinct CDR3 sequences, with more than 9% occurring only once. Material: PBMCs or a T cell subset sorted from them (not recorded which). The sequence came from a man aged 18 to 30 who had mild COVID-19 (a few samples of this study predate the infection). Cell type and time point are not known.

Here the CDR3 reads CASGDLNTEAFF. The DNA of the CDR3 is TGTGCCAGTGGGGATCTGAACACTGAAGCTTTCTTT. This chain joins TRBV28 and TRBJ1-1, with D unresolved. Deletions cut 9 bases from V and 0 bases from J, with 8 bases between. The CDR3 is 12 residues long. CDR1 MDHEN and CDR2 SYDVKM come from the germline V gene.